This T cell receptor beta chain was documented in a study of T cell responses to AZD1222 COVID-19 vaccine. CDR1 and CDR2 from the germline V gene are SGHRS and YFSETQ. V was pared by 7 bases and J by 5 bases, with 8 bases of the junction left unmatched. The CDR3 is made up of 14 amino acids. Some clones are missing from TCRdb's copy, which holds only in-frame ones; the method was immunoSEQ multiplex PCR. This sample has 150,000 to 200,000 clones; about 88% occur once, and the top ten carry roughly a quarter. The sequencing used peripheral blood, collected 28 days after the second AZD1222 dose. This receptor was obtained from an adult who received the AZD1222 COVID-19 vaccine. The chain carries TRBV5-1 and TRBJ2-1; 8 bases agree with TRBD2. Written as DNA, the CDR3 is TGCGCCAGCGCCGGGGGGGAGCGACACAATGAGCAGTTCTTC. It specifies CASAGGERHNEQFF.